Here is one T cell receptor (beta chain) with its context. Its antigen is unidentified. These data are taken from a study of T cell responses to AZD1222 COVID-19 vaccine. The overall study: Second-dose schedules of about 4 or about 12 weeks were combined. Study conclusions and caveats: CD4 TCRs associated with vaccination spanned spike, dominating at 160-218 and 743-854. Clonal diversity was possibly underestimated, and white British individuals and females predominated among donors. There were repertoire samples only from the period after the peak T cell response.

Assay used: immunoSEQ multiplex PCR; TCRdb lists only in-frame clones, some missing. The sample records 150,000 to 200,000 clones, 70% to 90% being singletons. The CDR3 loop spans 14 amino acids. The germline V gene encodes CDR1 SGHDN and CDR2 FVKESK. V lost 0 bases to trimming and J lost 7 bases, with 13 bases between them. The sample consisted of peripheral blood, taken on day 0 of AZD1222 vaccination. V is TRBV14 and J is TRBJ2-7, with D perhaps TRBD1 (5 bases). The sequence derives from an adult in good health. CDR3 coding DNA: TGTGCCAGCAGCCAAGAAAGCAGGGTCGCAGAGCAGTACTTC. Protein sequence: CASSQESRVAEQYF.